The 14 T cell receptor beta chains reported below all come from one sample, sequenced in a study of tumor and adjacent non-tumor tissue in lung cancer. No cell sorting was done before RNA was extracted from the tissue. This non-tumor lung sample came from over 3 cm beyond the tumor edge. A modified ARM-PCR protocol with three rounds of nested PCR amplified TCRbeta. TCRdb analysed the multiplex PCR reads with MiXCR anew, one entry per CDR3 protein. Among roughly 69,000 distinct CDR3 sequences listed, 65% to 80% were seen once. The sample taken for sequencing was distant non-tumor lung tissue. The receptors were gathered from a man in his sixties with non-small cell lung cancer.

This clonotype has more than one count but fewer than ten. CDR3 loop: CASSTSGGWGNEQFF. In nucleotides, the CDR3 is TGTGCCAGTAGTACTTCAGGGGGCTGGGGGAATGAGCAGTTCTTC. The rearrangement joins TRBV19 to TRBJ2-1, with TRBD1 matching over 8 bases. The ends lost 4 bases at V and 7 bases at J; junction bases unmatched: 9. Germline-derived CDR1 and CDR2 are LNHDA and SQIVND (reference sequence). This CDR3 has 15 residues.

This clonotype was detected only once. The chain's CDR3 is CTISVGTSETQYF. Written as DNA, the CDR3 is TGCACCATCAGCGTCGGGACTAGCGAGACCCAGTACTTC. This rearrangement joins TRBV5-1 to TRBJ2-5; 9 bases line up with TRBD2. The CDR3 loop spans 13 amino acids. Germline assignment: CDR1 SGHRS and CDR2 YFSETQ.

In the case of this clonotype: The CDR3 carries no conserved terminal phenylalanine or tryptophan, so it likely arises from a read error. This chain connects TRBV7-8 to TRBJ1-2; D gene uncertain. V was pared by 5 bases and J by 8 bases, with 18 bases between. The CDR3 runs 14 residues. Germline loops: CDR1 SGHVS, CDR2 FQNEAQ. The CDR3 DNA follows: TGTGCCAGCAGCCTGACCCCGACGACGATCGGCTACACCCTC. This codes for CASSLTPTTIGYTL.

A remark on this clonotype: The CDR3 does not end in the conserved phenylalanine or tryptophan, so this is likely a read error. The chain has TRBV11-2 and TRBJ2-3, with 9 bases identical to TRBD1. The CDR3 is made up of 15 amino acids. CDR1 and CDR2 from the germline V gene are SGHAT and FQNNGV. With V trimmed by 7 bases and J by 0 bases, 5 bases remained unmatched. CDR3 region: CASNSGQGSTDTQYL. The CDR3 DNA reads as TGTGCCAGCAACTCAGGACAGGGGAGCACAGATACGCAGTATCTT.

There are many counts of this clonotype. This sequence joins TRBV10-1 and TRBJ2-5, with a weak D call TRBD2 (6 bases). Trimming removed 2 bases at V and 5 bases at J, with 12 bases between. Germline assignment: CDR1 WNHNN and CDR2 SYGVQD (reference sequence). The CDR3 extends over 14 amino acids. The CDR3 DNA sequence: TGCGCCAGCAGTGAGACGGGAGACGTGGAGACCCAGTACTTC. Protein: CASSETGDVETQYF.

In regard to this clonotype: Without the conserved terminal phenylalanine or tryptophan, this CDR3 likely stems from a read error. The chain employs TRBV4-2 and TRBJ2-1; weak D call: TRBD2 (6 bases). This CDR3 is 15 amino acids long. The V gene's germline CDR1 is LGHNA and CDR2 YNFKEQ. Here the CDR3 reads CANSQELAKDNEQFL. The CDR3, as DNA: TGTGCCAACAGCCAAGAACTAGCTAAGGACAATGAGCAGTTCCTC.

With respect to this clonotype: A much larger clone lies a single base off, so this may be a read error. The J gene is TRBJ2-2, the V gene TRBV11-3; D is uncertain. The CDR3 has 13 residues. V lost 8 bases and J 4 bases, leaving 11 bases between the germline ends. Germline CDR1 reads SGHNT; CDR2 reads YENEEA. The CDR3 nucleotides are TGTGCCAGCGGCTCCTTTTCCACCGGGGAGCTGTTTTTT. Translation: CASGSFSTGELFF.

As for this clonotype: At one end the junction does not follow the germline gene, possibly because of a read error. The chain couples TRBV5-6 to TRBJ2-7; D is perhaps TRBD2 (6 bases). The CDR3 spans 12 residues. CDR1 and CDR2 from the germline V gene are SGHDT and YYEEEE. The CDR3 nucleotides read TGTGCCAGCGCCGGCGGGATCCACGAGCACTACTTC. Translating gives CASAGGIHEHYF.

Regarding this clonotype: The germline gene is not matched at one end of the junction; a read error may be the cause. V is TRBV11-1 and J is TRBJ2-3; D not resolved. The tail of the sequence fits TRBJ1-5 better, so the J call may be wrong. The CDR3 consists of 14 residues. Germline V CDR1 and CDR2: SGHAT, FQDESV (reference sequence). The CDR3 nucleotides read TGTGCCAGTAGCTTAGCGGGCGGCTCAGATACGCAGCATTTT. Protein product: CASSLAGGSDTQHF.

Comment on this clonotype: A junction end diverges from the germline sequence, so it may reflect a read error. The chain is built from TRBV6-1 and TRBJ1-5; D call uncertain. Germline V CDR1 and CDR2: MNHNS, SASEGT. The CDR3 extends over 13 amino acids. The DNA for the CDR3 is TGTGCCAGCAGTGCGGAAGGGTATAAGCCCCAGCATTTC. The encoded protein is CASSAEGYKPQHF.

The chain has TRBV6-1 and TRBJ1-6; maybe TRBD1 (5 bases). Germline CDR1 MNHNS, CDR2 SASEGT. V lost 5 bases, J lost 18 bases, and 23 bases lay in between. The CDR3 runs 14 residues. CDR3 region: CASSPTQDNSPHHF. The CDR3 DNA reads as TGTGCCAGCAGTCCGACACAGGATAATTCACCTCACCACTTT.

At least ten counts were recorded for this clonotype. This chain connects TRBV5-6 to TRBJ2-5, with 10 bases matching TRBD2. The CDR3 totals 17 residues. With V trimmed by 3 bases and J by 0 bases, 8 bases remained unmatched. Germline V gives CDR1 SGHDT, CDR2 YYEEEE. CDR3 protein: CASSSPRTSGYQETQYF. As DNA, the CDR3 is TGTGCCAGCAGCTCGCCACGGACTAGCGGCTACCAAGAGACCCAGTACTTC. The full variable domain, rest sourced from reference TRBV5-6 and TRBJ2-5, is DAGVTQSPTHLIKTRGQQVTLRCSPKSGHDTVSWYQQALGQGPQFIFQYYEEEERQRGNFPDRFSGHQFPNYSSELNVNALLLGDSALYLCASSSPRTSGYQETQYFGPGTRLLVL.

Points on this clonotype: The junction differs from germline at one of its ends, possibly a read error. CDR3 sequence: CGVADGLAEETQYF. CDR3 nucleotides: TGCGGCGTTGCCGACGGACTAGCAGAAGAGACCCAGTACTTC. J is TRBJ2-5 and V is TRBV29-1, with 8 bases aligning to TRBD2. The CDR3 length is 14 residues. Germline CDR1 SQVTM, CDR2 ANQGSEA.

A remark on this clonotype: Relative to the germline gene, one junction end is altered; a read error may explain this. CDR3 bases: TGCGCCGGCAGCCAGCACAACTACTACGAGCAGTACTTC. It encodes CAGSQHNYYEQYF. The V call is TRBV4-1, the J call TRBJ2-7; D uncertain. Germline V gene data show CDR1 as MGHRA and CDR2 as YSYEKL. The CDR3 runs 13 residues.